The TCR beta chain under discussion was sequenced for a study of T cells in Graves' hyperthyroidism and ophthalmopathy. V lost 8 bases to trimming and J lost 6 bases, with 13 bases between them. The CDR3 has 12 amino acids. Germline V lookup: CDR1 MNHNS, CDR2 SASEGT. Criteria for exclusion of patients were uncontrolled infection, other autoimmune disease, pregnancy or lactation. General study points: Among clonotypes expanded in thyroid above 0.001, most were also found in blood.

TCR beta CDR3 regions were amplified from RNA transcripts. When the TCR CDR3 underwent first-round RT-PCR, the HTBI primer set was used. TCRdb used MiXCR to reprocess the multiplex PCR reads, holding one entry per CDR3 protein. The data show approximately 640,000 distinct CDR3 sequences, 15% to 20% seen once. This clonotype was recorded at least ten times. Its specificity is not known. The chain is built from TRBV6-1 and TRBJ1-1; D might be TRBD1 (6 bases). The sequencing input was blood. This receptor was identified in a man aged 45-65 years with Graves' hyperthyroidism. The DNA of the CDR3 is TGTGCCAGCTCACCAGGGGTCCCTGAAGCTTTCTTT. Protein: CASSPGVPEAFF.